This TCR beta chain derives from a study of response to subunit inactivated influenza vaccine. TCRdb reprocessed the RT-PCR reads via MiXCR and lists one record per CDR3 protein. The sample holds around 490,000 distinct CDR3 sequences, approximately 7.7% seen once. The sample holds a few counts of this clonotype. No antigen is known for it. Findings and limits, study-wide: It was suggested by the authors that few new T cells are recruited by each seasonal influenza vaccination.

CDR3 length: 16 residues. V shed 2 bases and J shed 0 bases, with 10 bases lying between them. The input for sequencing was PBMCs from blood, taken roughly 24 months after vaccination. V is TRBV12-3 or TRBV12-4 and J is TRBJ2-2, with D maybe TRBD2 (5 bases). The TCR comes from a man aged 45 to 75 who received an inactivated influenza vaccine. The CDR3 DNA is TGTGCCAGCAGTTTAACAAGCGGTACGAACACCGGGGAGCTGTTTTTT. Its protein product is CASSLTSGTNTGELFF.